Listed below are T cell receptor beta chains from one sample, sequenced in a study of preoperative IRX-2 immunotherapy in early breast cancer. Produced via immunoSEQ multiplex PCR; TCRdb's table is partial and in-frame only. The sample has about 42,000 clones; 70% to 80% are singletons. The source was tumor tissue, collected after IRX-2 immunotherapy. Receptors were obtained from a human donor with breast cancer. The CDR3 runs from the conserved cysteine through the conserved F or W. D genes are given only for firm matches. The size field is filled for only some rows; it gives once, few, many or a size class.

V gene	clone size	D gene	J gene	CDR3 DNA	CDR3 protein
TRBV5-1	once	TRBD1	TRBJ1-6	TGCGCCAGCAGCAGGGACAGGCGGCATAATTCACCCCTCCACTTT	CASSRDRRHNSPLHF
TRBV15	few	-	TRBJ2-7	TGTGCCACCAGCAGAGATGGACAGACCTACGAGCAGTACTTC	CATSRDGQTYEQYF
TRBV18	-	-	TRBJ2-3	TGTGCCAGCTCACCACCGGTCCTGGGCACAGATACGCAGTATTTT	CASSPPVLGTDTQYF
TRBV7-8	few	-	TRBJ2-3	TGTGCCAGCAGCTCCTCCGGGGACCCCAGCACAGATACGCAGTATTTT	CASSSSGDPSTDTQYF
TRBV28	medium-sized	TRBD1	TRBJ1-3	TGTGCCAGCAGTTCCTCCGTGACAGGGGGAAACACCATATATTTT	CASSSSVTGGNTIYF
TRBV29-1	-	-	TRBJ1-2	TGCAGCGTTGGCGGGCGTGGCTATGGCTACACCTTC	CSVGGRGYGYTF
TRBV1	once	-	TRBJ2-7	TGCGCCAGCAGCCAAGAGGGACTACAATCCTACGAGCAGTACTTC	CASSQEGLQSYEQYF
TRBV28	once	TRBD1	TRBJ2-3	TGTGCCAGCAGGTGGGGACAGGGAACAGATACGCAGTATTTT	CASRWGQGTDTQYF
TRBV29-1	-	TRBD1	TRBJ2-1	TGCAGCGTAGCACAGGGGAGTCAGTACAATGAGCAGTTCTTC	CSVAQGSQYNEQFF
TRBV11-3	-	-	TRBJ1-5	TGTGCCAGCAGCAGCGGACAGAACAGCGGTCAGCCCCAGCATTTT	CASSSGQNSGQPQHF
TRBV28	-	-	TRBJ1-1	TGTGCCAGCAGTTTTAGGCGAAGAGGCACTGAAGCTTTCTTT	CASSFRRRGTEAFF
TRBV12-5	-	TRBD2	TRBJ2-5	TGTGCTAGTGCCCCGGGACTAGTGGTCGAGACCCAGTACTTC	CASAPGLVVETQYF
TRBV6-8	-	-	TRBJ2-1	TGTGCCAGCAGTACCAGGGGAAAGGGCAACAATGAGCAGTTCTTC	CASSTRGKGNNEQFF
TRBV11-3	few	TRBD2	TRBJ2-5	TGTGCCAGCAGCCCCGGGACTAGCGGAAGGGCTAAGGAGACCCAGTACTTC	CASSPGTSGRAKETQYF
TRBV7-7	-	-	TRBJ1-2	TGTGCCAGCAGTCGGACAGACCTCATACTTAACTATGGCTACACCTTC	CASSRTDLILNYGYTF
TRBV19	-	TRBD1	TRBJ1-5	TGTGCCAGTAAGGATGACAGGGGAAGCAATCAGCCCCAGCATTTT	CASKDDRGSNQPQHF
TRBV5-1	-	TRBD1	TRBJ1-2	TGCGCCAGCAGCTTGGATGGACAGGGCTATGGCTACACCTTC	CASSLDGQGYGYTF
TRBV10-2	-	TRBD1	TRBJ2-1	TGCGCCAGCAGCCCTGGGACAGGGGGAAATGAGCAGTTCTTC	CASSPGTGGNEQFF
TRBV1	-	-	TRBJ1-6	TGCGCCAGCAGCCCAACCTCCGGGACAGGGACCCCTTATAATTCACCCCTCCACTTT	CASSPTSGTGTPYNSPLHF
TRBV19	-	-	TRBJ2-5	TGTGCCAGTAGTATAGGAAGACAACCCGAGACCCAGTACTTC	CASSIGRQPETQYF
TRBV7-8	-	-	TRBJ2-2	TGTGCCAGCAAGGGGAGGAGGATCGGGGAGCTGTTTTTT	CASKGRRIGELFF
TRBV5-1	-	TRBD1	TRBJ1-2	TGCGCCAGCAGCCTACAGGCAGGGACAGACTATGGCTACACCTTC	CASSLQAGTDYGYTF
TRBV29-1	once	-	TRBJ1-1	TGCAGCGTTGACAAGGGCCGCTTTGTCACTGAAGCTTTCTTT	CSVDKGRFVTEAFF
TRBV6-1	once	-	TRBJ2-7	TGTGCCAGCAGTGAAGCGCTGCGGCAGACCGAGCAGTACTTC	CASSEALRQTEQYF
TRBV28	-	-	TRBJ1-1	TGTGCCAGCAGTTTGAGGTCAGGGGCCTCCCGACTGAACACTGAAGCTTTCTTT	CASSLRSGASRLNTEAFF
TRBV19	-	TRBD1	TRBJ1-1	TGTGCCAGTAGTGACAGGGCCAATACTGAAGCTTTCTTT	CASSDRANTEAFF
TRBV12-5	once	TRBD2	TRBJ2-3	TGTGCTAGTGGTCTAGCGGGGGGGAGCACAGATACGCAGTATTTT	CASGLAGGSTDTQYF
TRBV19	-	-	TRBJ1-2	TGTGCCAGCGGGGAAGAGGTGTCGGGCTACACCTTC	CASGEEVSGYTF
TRBV7-7	medium-sized	-	TRBJ1-2	TGTGCCAGCAGAAACTCAGGGGCTGGGGACTATGGCTACACCTTC	CASRNSGAGDYGYTF
TRBV10-2	-	-	TRBJ1-1	TGCGCCAGCAGTGAGTCGGCAGGGGCGGGAGCTTTCTTT	CASSESAGAGAFF
TRBV7-1	-	TRBD2	TRBJ2-3	TGTGCCAGCACCCGGGCGGGGGGCCAGACCAGCACAGATACGCAGTATTTT	CASTRAGGQTSTDTQYF
TRBV18	-	TRBD2	TRBJ2-2	TGTGCCAGCTCACCACCTTCTAGCGGGAACACCGGGGAGCTGTTTTTT	CASSPPSSGNTGELFF
TRBV19	-	TRBD1	TRBJ1-1	TGTGCCAGTAGTCCCAAGACAGGGGGCCACCTGAACACTGAAGCTTTCTTT	CASSPKTGGHLNTEAFF
TRBV19	-	TRBD1	TRBJ1-4	TGTGCCAGTCGATACCGAAATGACAGGGCGGATGAAAAACTGTTTTTT	CASRYRNDRADEKLFF
TRBV5-1	-	TRBD2	TRBJ2-1	TGCGCCAGCAGCTTGGGACTAGCGGGGAATGAGCAGTTCTTC	CASSLGLAGNEQFF
TRBV19	-	-	TRBJ1-1	TGTGCCAGTAGGTGGACTAACACTGAAGCTTTCTTT	CASRWTNTEAFF
TRBV6-8	-	-	TRBJ1-1	TGTGCCAGCAGCCCCATTGCAGGGAGTAACACTGAAGCTTTCTTT	CASSPIAGSNTEAFF
TRBV28	-	-	TRBJ2-3	TGTGCCAGCAGTTCTCCTCTGGGAACAAGCACAGATACGCAGTATTTT	CASSSPLGTSTDTQYF
TRBV30	-	-	TRBJ1-5	TGTGCCTGGAGTGTTAGTCAGAGCCAGCCCCAGCATTTT	CAWSVSQSQPQHF
TRBV6-8	once	-	TRBJ2-3	TGTGCCAGCAGTGTGCGGGACGGCAGGACAGATACGCAGTATTTT	CASSVRDGRTDTQYF
TRBV7-6	-	-	TRBJ1-2	TGTGCCAGCAGCCTCAGCCCAGGAAACTATGGCTACACCTTC	CASSLSPGNYGYTF
TRBV12-5	once	TRBD1	TRBJ2-1	TGTGCTAGTGGTCGCGACAGGGGTATTGAGCAGTTCTTC	CASGRDRGIEQFF
TRBV5-1	-	-	TRBJ2-2	TGCGCCAGCAGCTTGGGCGGTTTCGGTAGGAGACCGGAGACCGGGGAGCTGTTTTTT	CASSLGGFGRRPETGELFF
TRBV19	-	TRBD1	TRBJ1-4	TGTGCCAGTAGAGCTACAGGGGGCGCGAGAAAACTGTTTTTT	CASRATGGARKLFF
TRBV11-3	-	TRBD1	TRBJ1-2	TGTGCCAGCAGCTTAGGGGACAGGGTCGCCTATGGCTACACCTTC	CASSLGDRVAYGYTF
TRBV29-1	-	-	TRBJ2-7	TGCAGCGCTCCTTGGGGCCAGGGCCACGAGCAGTACTTC	CSAPWGQGHEQYF
TRBV7-4	-	-	TRBJ1-1	TGTGCCAGCAGCGTTGGACTCGACACTGAAGCTTTCTTT	CASSVGLDTEAFF
TRBV30	-	TRBD1	TRBJ1-1	TGTGCCTGGAGTGTAGGGGGCGCGGCGGACACTGAAGCTTTCTTT	CAWSVGGAADTEAFF